Reported below is one TCR beta chain. Antigen unknown. This table comes from immunoSEQ multiplex PCR, and its TCRdb copy is limited to in-frame clones, with some not included. The data show roughly 160,000 clones, with just over 90% seen just once and about 4.5% held by the top ten. Trimming shortened V by 3 bases and J by 4 bases, and 7 bases separated the two germline ends. Germline V CDR1 and CDR2: SGHAT, FQDESV (reference sequence). The CDR3 totals 13 residues. The source of the sample is a study of T cell responses to AZD1222 COVID-19 vaccine. Findings of the study overall: Repertoires were obtained only post-peak T cell response. Increases in Spike-specific TCR breadth and depth were seen after two AZD1222 doses. Donors were mostly white British, more females; clonal diversity possibly underestimated.

This chain joins TRBV11-1 and TRBJ2-1, with D hard to call. The receptor's source is an adult in good health. Sequenced material: peripheral blood, taken on day 0 of MenACWY control vaccination. CDR3 coding DNA: TGTGCCAGCAGCTTTAGCAGGTACAATGAGCAGTTCTTC. Its protein product is CASSFSRYNEQFF.